The entry below describes one TCR beta chain. Its antigen remains unidentified. Germline-derived CDR1 and CDR2 are SQVTM and ANQGSEA. J was trimmed by 6 bases and V by 4 bases; bases with no gene match: 19. The CDR3 totals 18 residues. The sample comes from a study of tumor-infiltrating lymphocytes in primary liver carcinoma. The study's findings and limits: There were only about 8-25% of top clones found in all five tumor regions. Significantly greater top-250-clone fractions characterized tumors relative to blood (p = 0.039).

It was from roughly 20-30 mg of unsorted bulk tissue that RNA and DNA were co-extracted. Starting material of 450 to 500 ng total RNA yielded TCR beta cDNA via a constant-region primer. Nested multiplex PCR, run for three rounds with slightly modified ARM-PCR, yielded TCR beta libraries. Use of TRBV1-TRBV30 forward primers with a C-beta reverse primer characterized the first two PCR rounds, which lasted nine to eleven cycles each. TCRdb itself ran the multiplex PCR reads through MiXCR, one entry per CDR3 protein. The sample lists some 120,000 distinct CDR3 sequences; 60% to 70% were seen once. Sequenced material: liver tumor tissue from sampling region 1. Subset specified: tumor region T1, superior pole. The TCR sequence derives from an older woman with primary liver carcinoma and hepatitis B virus infection. V is TRBV29-1 and J is TRBJ2-7; 12 bases are a match to TRBD2. The DNA for the CDR3 is TGCAGCGTTGGGTCCGCCGAGACTAGCGGGGGACTAGCCTGCGAGCAGTACTTC. It yields the protein CSVGSAETSGGLACEQYF.